Each of the 4 T cell receptor beta chains below was sequenced from the same sample in a study of technical replicates of blood from a handful of donors (dated by TCRdb to 2016 to 2017). Libraries came from the immunoSEQ multiplex PCR assay. TCRdb's version of the immuneACCESS table is confined to in-frame rearrangements and falls short of the full clone set. An unresolved V gene accounts for under half of the shortfall where checked; the remainder is of unknown origin. This sample lists over 50,000 clones; 86% were detected once. The ten largest clonotypes hold roughly 5% of the sample. Sample: PBMCs. The receptors come from a human donor in good health. Some clones in this sample may be carry-over from other donors' samples.

The rearrangement uses TRBV5-6 and TRBJ2-1; 8 bases fit TRBD2. Germline loops: CDR1 SGHDT, CDR2 YYEEEE. V gave up 3 bases and J gave up 4 bases; unmatched junction bases: 6. The CDR3 is made up of 15 amino acids. DNA of the CDR3: TGTGCCAGCAGCTCTGGCCTAGCGGGTTACAATGAGCAGTTCTTC. Encoded protein: CASSSGLAGYNEQFF.

The chain employs TRBV5-4 and TRBJ2-3, with D perhaps TRBD2 (5 bases). Trimming shortened V by 2 bases and J by 8 bases, and 12 bases separated the two germline ends. Germline V gene lookup returns CDR1 SGHNT and CDR2 YYREEE (reference sequence). This CDR3 comprises 13 residues. CDR3 sequence: CASSFRGSGTQYF. The DNA for the CDR3 is TGTGCCAGCAGCTTTCGGGGTTCGGGTACGCAGTATTTT.

The chain links TRBV7-6 to TRBJ2-1; 9 nucleotides match TRBD1. The V gene's germline CDR1 is SGHVS and CDR2 FNYEAQ. The CDR3 runs to 18 residues. Trimming cost V 5 bases and J 3 bases; bases outside gene matches: 14. CDR3 sequence: CASSTPKWTGALYNEQFF. Here the CDR3 DNA reads TGTGCCAGCAGCACCCCGAAGTGGACAGGGGCTCTCTACAATGAGCAGTTCTTC.

The chain carries TRBV5-1 and TRBJ2-1, with 13 bases aligning to TRBD2. The germline gives CDR1 SGHRS, CDR2 YFSETQ. V lost 4 bases to trimming and J lost 1 base; unmatched junction nucleotides: 8. CDR3 length equals 18 residues. In nucleotides, the CDR3 is TGCGCCAGCAGCGCGGGACTAGCGGGGAGGGTGTCCTACAATGAGCAGTTCTTC. Translated, it gives CASSAGLAGRVSYNEQFF.